This T cell receptor (beta chain) came from a study of shared clonotypes between healthy human individuals. The CDR3 sequence is 15 residues long. The V and J ends lost 4 bases and 0 bases respectively, with 13 bases between them. Germline assignment: CDR1 MDHEN and CDR2 SYDVKM. TCRdb's table, derived via immunoSEQ multiplex PCR, lists solely in-frame clones and lacks some. The repertoire holds about 2.4 million clones, with 80% to 95% as singletons. The TCR originated in a man between 18 and 35 years old in good health. Some clones in this sample may be carry-over from other donors' samples. The chain joins TRBV28 to TRBJ2-7; either TRBD1 or TRBD2 may supply D (5 bases each). The sample taken for sequencing was naive CD4+ T cells from PBMCs. Documented subset: CD45RA+ positively selected. In DNA form, the CDR3 reads TGTGCCAGCAGTTCGGGGACCGCTGCCTCCTACGAGCAGTACTTC. This translates into CASSSGTAASYEQYF.